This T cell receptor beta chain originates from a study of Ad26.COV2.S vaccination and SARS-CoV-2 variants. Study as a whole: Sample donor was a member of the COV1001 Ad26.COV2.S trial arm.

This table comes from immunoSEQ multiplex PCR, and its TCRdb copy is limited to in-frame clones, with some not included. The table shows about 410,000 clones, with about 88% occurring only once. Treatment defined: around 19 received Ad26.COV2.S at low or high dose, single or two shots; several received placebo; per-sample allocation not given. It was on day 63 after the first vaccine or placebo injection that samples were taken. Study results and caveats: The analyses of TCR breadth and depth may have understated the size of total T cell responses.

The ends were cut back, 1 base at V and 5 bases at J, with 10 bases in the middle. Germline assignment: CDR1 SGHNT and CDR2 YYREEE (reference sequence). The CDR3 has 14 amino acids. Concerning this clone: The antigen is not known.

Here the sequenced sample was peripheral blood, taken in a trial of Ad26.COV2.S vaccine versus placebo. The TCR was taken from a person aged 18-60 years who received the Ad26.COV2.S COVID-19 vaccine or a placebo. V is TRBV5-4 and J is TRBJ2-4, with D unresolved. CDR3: CASSLMTSQNIQYF. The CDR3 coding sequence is TGTGCCAGCAGCTTGATGACCTCCCAAAACATTCAGTACTTC.